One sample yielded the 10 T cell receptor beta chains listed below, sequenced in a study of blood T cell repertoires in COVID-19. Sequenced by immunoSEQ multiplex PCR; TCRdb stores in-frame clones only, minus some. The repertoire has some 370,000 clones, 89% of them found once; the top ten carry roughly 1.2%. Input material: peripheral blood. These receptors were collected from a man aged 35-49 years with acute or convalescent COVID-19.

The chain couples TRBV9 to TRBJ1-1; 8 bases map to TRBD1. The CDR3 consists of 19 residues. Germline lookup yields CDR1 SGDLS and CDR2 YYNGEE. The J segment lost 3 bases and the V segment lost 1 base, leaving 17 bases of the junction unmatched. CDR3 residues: CASSVNRGETGVRDTEAFF. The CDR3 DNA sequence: TGTGCCAGCAGCGTAAATAGAGGGGAGACAGGGGTTAGGGACACTGAAGCTTTCTTT.

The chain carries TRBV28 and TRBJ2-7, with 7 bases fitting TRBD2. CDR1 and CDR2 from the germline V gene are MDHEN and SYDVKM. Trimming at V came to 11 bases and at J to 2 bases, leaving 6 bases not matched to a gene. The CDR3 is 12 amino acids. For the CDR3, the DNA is TGTGCCGGGGGGGACGCTACCTACGAGCAGTACTTC. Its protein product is CAGGDATYEQYF.

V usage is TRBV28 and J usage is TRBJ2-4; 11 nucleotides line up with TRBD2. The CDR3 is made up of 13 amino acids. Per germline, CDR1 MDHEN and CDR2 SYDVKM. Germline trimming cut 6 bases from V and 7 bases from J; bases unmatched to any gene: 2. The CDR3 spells CASRWTSGNIQYF. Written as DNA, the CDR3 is TGTGCCAGCAGGTGGACTAGCGGGAACATTCAGTACTTC.

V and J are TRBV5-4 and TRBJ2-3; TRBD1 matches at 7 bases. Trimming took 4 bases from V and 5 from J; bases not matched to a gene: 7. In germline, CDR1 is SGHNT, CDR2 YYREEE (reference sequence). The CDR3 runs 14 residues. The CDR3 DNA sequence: TGTGCCAGCAGCACTAGGGGGCAGGGAGATACGCAGTATTTT. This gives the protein CASSTRGQGDTQYF.

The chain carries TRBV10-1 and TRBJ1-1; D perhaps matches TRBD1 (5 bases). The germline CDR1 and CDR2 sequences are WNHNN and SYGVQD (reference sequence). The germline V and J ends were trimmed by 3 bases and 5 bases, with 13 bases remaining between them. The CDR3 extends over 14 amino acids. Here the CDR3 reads CASSDGQGGTEAFF. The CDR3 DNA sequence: TGCGCCAGCAGTGACGGTCAGGGAGGTACTGAAGCTTTCTTT.

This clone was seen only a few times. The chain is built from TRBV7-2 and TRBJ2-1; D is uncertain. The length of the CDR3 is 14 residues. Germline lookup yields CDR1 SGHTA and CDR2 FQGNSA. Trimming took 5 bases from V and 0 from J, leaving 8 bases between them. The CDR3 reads CASSITDSYNEQFF. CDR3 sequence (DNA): TGTGCCAGCAGCATAACAGACTCCTACAATGAGCAGTTCTTC. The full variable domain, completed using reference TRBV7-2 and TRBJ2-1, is GAGVSQSPSNKVTEKGKDVELRCDPISGHTALYWYRQSLGQGLEFLIYFQGNSAPDKSGLPSDRFSAERTGGSVSTLTIQRTQQEDSAVYLCASSITDSYNEQFFGPGTRLTVL.

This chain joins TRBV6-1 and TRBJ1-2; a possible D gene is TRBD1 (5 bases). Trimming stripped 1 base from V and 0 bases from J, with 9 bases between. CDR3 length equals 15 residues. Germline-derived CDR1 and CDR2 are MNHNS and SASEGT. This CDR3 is CASSEGRGTNYGYTF. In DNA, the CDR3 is TGTGCCAGCAGTGAAGGGCGGGGGACTAACTATGGCTACACCTTC.

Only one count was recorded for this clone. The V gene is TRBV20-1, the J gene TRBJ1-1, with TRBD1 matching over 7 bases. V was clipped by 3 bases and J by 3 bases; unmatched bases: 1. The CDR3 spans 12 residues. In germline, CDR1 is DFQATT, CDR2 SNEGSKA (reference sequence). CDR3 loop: CSASTGDTEAFF. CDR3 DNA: TGCAGTGCTAGTACAGGGGACACTGAAGCTTTCTTT.

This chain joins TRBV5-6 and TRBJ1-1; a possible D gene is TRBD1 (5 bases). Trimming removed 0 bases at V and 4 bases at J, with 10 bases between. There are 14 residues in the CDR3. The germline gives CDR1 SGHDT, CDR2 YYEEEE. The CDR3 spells CASSLDRILTEAFF. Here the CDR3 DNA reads TGTGCCAGCAGCTTGGACAGGATCCTCACTGAAGCTTTCTTT.

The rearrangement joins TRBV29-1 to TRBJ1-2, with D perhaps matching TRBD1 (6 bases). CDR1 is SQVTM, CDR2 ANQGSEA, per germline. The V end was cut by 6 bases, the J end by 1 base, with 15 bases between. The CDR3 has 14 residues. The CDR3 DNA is TGCAGCGTCGCGGCGGACAGCCTTAACTATGGCTACACCTTC. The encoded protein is CSVAADSLNYGYTF.